Below, 11 T cell receptor beta chains from the same sample are listed, as sequenced in a study of cytomegalovirus exposure and HLA in healthy donors. Primers included in the PCR were 60 Vbeta and 13 Jbeta primers. The protocol was immunoSEQ multiplex PCR, while the TCRdb copy is restricted to in-frame clones and leaves out a portion. The table records 110,000 to 150,000 clones, 82% of them present only once. Source material: PBMCs. These receptors all come from a male donor in good health and CMV-seronegative.

This clone has a handful of counts. The chain joins TRBV1 to TRBJ2-1; the table's D call of TRBD2 was not tested on the DNA. TRBV1 is a documented pseudogene. This CDR3 region has 17 residues. The CDR3: CTSSQCPRRGGLDEQFF. CDR3 bases: TGCACCAGCAGCCAATGCCCCCGGCGGGGGGGCCTCGATGAGCAGTTCTTC.

This clone appeared a single time. The rearrangement links TRBV2 to TRBJ1-2; possibly TRBD1 for D (6 bases). Trimming took 6 bases from V and 4 from J, leaving 12 bases between them. Germline V CDR1 and CDR2: SNHLY, FYNNEI. The CDR3 length is 13 residues. The CDR3 loop is CASRVGTTYGYTF. The CDR3 nucleotides are TGTGCCAGCAGAGTGGGGACAACCTATGGCTACACCTTC.

Comment on this clone: Other DNA sequences in this specimen translate into the identical CDR3. This chain uses TRBV7-9 with TRBJ1-4; TRBD1 agrees at 8 bases. After removal of 5 bases from V and 5 bases from J, the junction contained 10 bases not matched to a gene. CDR1 is SEHNR and CDR2 is FQNEAQ in the germline V gene (reference sequence). There are 16 residues in the CDR3. CDR3 in amino acids: CASSPRTQGANEKLFF. As DNA, the CDR3 is TGTGCCAGCAGCCCGAGAACCCAGGGGGCGAATGAAAAACTGTTTTTT. The full variable domain, rest sourced from reference TRBV7-9 and TRBJ1-4, is DTGVSQNPRHKITKRGQNVTFRCDPISEHNRLYWYRQTLGQGPEFLTYFQNEAQLEKSRLLSDRFSAERPKGSFSTLEIQRTEQGDSAMYLCASSPRTQGANEKLFFGSGTQLSVL.

The V and J genes are TRBV6-4 and TRBJ2-1; TRBD2 agrees at 12 bases. The J segment lost 7 bases and the V segment lost 6 bases, leaving 7 bases of the junction unmatched. The germline gives CDR1 MRHNA, CDR2 SNTAGT. The CDR3 extends over 15 amino acids. The CDR3 sequence is CASSRLAGEGNEQFF. CDR3 DNA: TGTGCCAGCAGCCGACTAGCGGGGGAAGGAAATGAGCAGTTCTTC.

The chain joins TRBV6-1 to TRBJ1-1; D is perhaps TRBD1 (6 bases). CDR3 length equals 15 residues. The germline V gene encodes CDR1 MNHNS and CDR2 SASEGT. V lost 3 bases to trimming and J lost 4 bases, with 15 bases between them. The CDR3 protein is CASSEGPGHPTEAFF. CDR3 bases: TGTGCCAGCAGTGAGGGGCCGGGACATCCCACTGAAGCTTTCTTT.

This clone came up once. The chain carries TRBV5-1 and TRBJ1-4; TRBD1 matches at 7 bases. Looked up from germline, CDR1 is SGHRS and CDR2 is YFSETQ. This CDR3 is built from 15 residues. J was trimmed by 7 bases and V by 4 bases; bases with no gene match: 10. The CDR3 spells CASSLGQAGSEKLFF. For the CDR3, the DNA is TGCGCCAGCAGCCTAGGACAGGCTGGGAGTGAAAAACTGTTTTTT.

This sequence joins TRBV19 and TRBJ2-7, with 8 bases that match TRBD2. The junction had 4 bases not matched to a gene; V was cut back by 6 bases and J by 0 bases. Germline lookup yields CDR1 LNHDA and CDR2 SQIVND (reference sequence). The CDR3 covers 14 residues. CDR3 in DNA: TGTGCCAGTAGGCGAGCGGGGGACTCCTACGAGCAGTACTTC. Translated: CASRRAGDSYEQYF.

The chain combines TRBV29-1 with TRBJ2-3; 8 nucleotides match TRBD2. Per the germline V gene, CDR1 is SQVTM and CDR2 is ANQGSEA. The CDR3 extends over 14 amino acids. J gave up 1 base and V 7 bases, and 7 bases lay outside the gene matches. CDR3 in DNA: TGCAGCGCTGGAGCGGGGGCTCGCACAGATACGCAGTATTTT. It codes for CSAGAGARTDTQYF.

The chain combines TRBV18 with TRBJ2-7; D gene unclear. The germline V gene has CDR1 KGHSH and CDR2 LQKENI. Trimming pared 0 bases from V and 0 bases from J, leaving 6 bases between. This CDR3 region has 14 residues. The CDR3 region is CASSPPGSSYEQYF. CDR3 coding DNA: TGTGCCAGCTCACCACCCGGGTCCTCCTACGAGCAGTACTTC.

V usage is TRBV27 and J usage is TRBJ2-2; 8 nucleotides agree with TRBD1. This CDR3 region has 17 residues. V shed 6 bases and J 4 bases; nucleotides not matched to a gene: 13. The germline CDR1 and CDR2 sequences are MNHEY and SMNVEV (reference sequence). The CDR3 DNA sequence: TGTGCCAGCAGACTCCACCCCGACAGGGGCGGCACCGGGGAGCTGTTTTTT. Its protein is CASRLHPDRGGTGELFF.

The chain uses TRBV7-8 and TRBJ2-1, with TRBD2 matching over 8 bases. The CDR3 has 15 residues. V shed 3 bases and J 8 bases; nucleotides not matched to a gene: 9. Germline V gene data show CDR1 as SGHVS and CDR2 as FQNEAQ. The DNA of the CDR3 is TGTGCCAGCAGCTTTTTCGGGGGGGCCGCGGATGAGCAGTTCTTC. Amino acid sequence: CASSFFGGAADEQFF. Variable domain in full (rest from reference TRBV7-8 and TRBJ2-1): GAGVSQSPRYKVAKRGQDVALRCDPISGHVSLFWYQQALGQGPEFLTYFQNEAQLDKSGLPSDRFFAERPEGSVSTLKIQRTQQEDSAVYLCASSFFGGAADEQFFGPGTRLTVL.